Listed here are 2 T cell receptor beta chains from one sample, sequenced in a study of T cell repertoires in cytomegalovirus infection. These TCRs are of unknown antigen specificity. MiXCR, applied by TCRdb to the reads, yields one record per CDR3 protein. The sample contains around 800,000 distinct CDR3 sequences, roughly 33% of which appear only once. The sample here was cultured CD8+ T cells from PBMCs, taken from culture after CMV antigen stimulation. Source of these receptors: a human donor in good health (CMV status not recorded). Some clones in this sample may be carry-over from other donors' samples.

The genes are TRBV27 and TRBJ2-2, with 7 positions matching TRBD2. Germline CDR1 reads MNHEY; CDR2 reads SMNVEV (reference sequence). The V segment lost 3 bases and the J segment 1 base; nucleotides outside the gene matches: 8. CDR3 length equals 17 residues. DNA for the CDR3: TGTGCCAGCAGTTTTGTGGGGAGGGGCGAGAACACCGGGGAGCTGTTTTTT. Translated, it gives CASSFVGRGENTGELFF.

This clonotype has only a few counts. J is TRBJ1-6 and V is TRBV20-1; D is undetermined. This CDR3 comprises 17 residues. The V end was cut by 1 base, the J end by 0 bases, with 13 bases between. The V gene's germline CDR1 is DFQATT and CDR2 SNEGSKA (reference sequence). The DNA of the CDR3 is TGCAGTGCTAGAGGCCCGGACTTTCGCTCCTATAATTCACCCCTCCACTTT. Amino acid sequence: CSARGPDFRSYNSPLHF.